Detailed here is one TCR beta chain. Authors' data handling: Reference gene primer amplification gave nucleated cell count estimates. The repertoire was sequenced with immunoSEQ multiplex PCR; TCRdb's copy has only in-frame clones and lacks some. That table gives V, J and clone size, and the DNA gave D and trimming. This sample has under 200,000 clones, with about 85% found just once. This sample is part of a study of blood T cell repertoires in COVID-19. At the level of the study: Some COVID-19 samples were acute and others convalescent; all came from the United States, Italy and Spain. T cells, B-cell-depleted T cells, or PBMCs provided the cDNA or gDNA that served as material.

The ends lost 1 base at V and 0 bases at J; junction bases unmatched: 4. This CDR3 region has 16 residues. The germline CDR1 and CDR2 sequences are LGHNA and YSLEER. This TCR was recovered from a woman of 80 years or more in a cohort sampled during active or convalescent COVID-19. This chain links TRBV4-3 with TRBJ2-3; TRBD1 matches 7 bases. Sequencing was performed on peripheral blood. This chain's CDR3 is CASSQAGGLSTDTQYF. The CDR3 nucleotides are TGCGCCAGCAGCCAAGCAGGGGGATTGAGCACAGATACGCAGTATTTT.